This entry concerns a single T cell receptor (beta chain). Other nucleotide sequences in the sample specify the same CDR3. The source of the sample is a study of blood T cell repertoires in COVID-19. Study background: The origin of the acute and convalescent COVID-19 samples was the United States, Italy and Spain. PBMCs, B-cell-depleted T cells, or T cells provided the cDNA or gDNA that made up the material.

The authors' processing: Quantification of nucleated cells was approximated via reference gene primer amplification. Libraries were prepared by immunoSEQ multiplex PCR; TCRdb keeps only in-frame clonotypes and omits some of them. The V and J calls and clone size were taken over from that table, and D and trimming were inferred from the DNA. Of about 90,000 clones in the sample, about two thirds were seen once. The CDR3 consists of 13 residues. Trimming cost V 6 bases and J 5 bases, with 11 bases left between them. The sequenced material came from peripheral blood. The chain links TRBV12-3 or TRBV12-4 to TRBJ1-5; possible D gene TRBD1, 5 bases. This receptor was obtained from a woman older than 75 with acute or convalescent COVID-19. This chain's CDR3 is CASRRTGDQPQHF. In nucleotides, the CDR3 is TGTGCCAGCAGAAGGACGGGGGATCAGCCCCAGCATTTT.